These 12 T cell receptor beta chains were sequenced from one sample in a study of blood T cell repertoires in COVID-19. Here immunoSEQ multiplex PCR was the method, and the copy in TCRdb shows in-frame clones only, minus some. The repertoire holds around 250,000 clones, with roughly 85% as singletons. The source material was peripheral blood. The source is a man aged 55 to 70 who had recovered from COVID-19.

The CDR3 reads CASSIPGYSNQPQHF. The CDR3 DNA reads as TGTGCCAGTAGTATCCCCGGGTATAGCAATCAGCCCCAGCATTTT. The V call is TRBV19, the J call TRBJ1-5, with unresolved D. Germline CDR1 LNHDA, CDR2 SQIVND (reference sequence). Trimming stripped 3 bases from V and 0 bases from J, with 9 bases between. The CDR3 runs 15 residues.

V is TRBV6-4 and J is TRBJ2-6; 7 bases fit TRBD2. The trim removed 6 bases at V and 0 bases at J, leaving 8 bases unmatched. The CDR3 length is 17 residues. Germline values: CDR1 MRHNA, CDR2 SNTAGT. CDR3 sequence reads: CASREPAGRSGANVLTF. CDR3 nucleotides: TGTGCCAGCAGAGAACCAGCGGGGCGCTCTGGGGCCAACGTCCTGACTTTC.

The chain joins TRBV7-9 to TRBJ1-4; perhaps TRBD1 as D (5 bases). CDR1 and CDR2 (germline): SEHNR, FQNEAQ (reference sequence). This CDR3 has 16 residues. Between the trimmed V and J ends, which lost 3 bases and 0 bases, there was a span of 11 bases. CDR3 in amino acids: CASSLAQGTTNEKLFF. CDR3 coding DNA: TGTGCCAGCAGCTTGGCGCAGGGCACAACTAATGAAAAACTGTTTTTT. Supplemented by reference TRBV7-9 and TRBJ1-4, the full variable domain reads DTGVSQNPRHKITKRGQNVTFRCDPISEHNRLYWYRQTLGQGPEFLTYFQNEAQLEKSRLLSDRFSAERPKGSFSTLEIQRTEQGDSAMYLCASSLAQGTTNEKLFFGSGTQLSVL.

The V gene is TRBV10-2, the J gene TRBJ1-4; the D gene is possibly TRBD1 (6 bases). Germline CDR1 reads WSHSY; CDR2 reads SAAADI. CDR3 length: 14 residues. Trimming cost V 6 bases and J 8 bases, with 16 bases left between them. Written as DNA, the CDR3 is TGCGCCAGCAGGCCGACGGGGAGGGGGGAAAAACTGTTTTTT. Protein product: CASRPTGRGEKLFF.

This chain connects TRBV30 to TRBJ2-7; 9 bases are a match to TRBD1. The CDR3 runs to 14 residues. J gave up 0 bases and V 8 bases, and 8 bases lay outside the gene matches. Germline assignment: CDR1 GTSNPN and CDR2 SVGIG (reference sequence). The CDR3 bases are TGTGCCGCCAAGGGACAGGGTCCCTCCTACGAGCAGTACTTC. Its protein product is CAAKGQGPSYEQYF.

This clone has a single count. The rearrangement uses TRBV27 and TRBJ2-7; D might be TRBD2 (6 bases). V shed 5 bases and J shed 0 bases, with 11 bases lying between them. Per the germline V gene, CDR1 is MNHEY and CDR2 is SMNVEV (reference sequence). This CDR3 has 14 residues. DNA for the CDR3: TGTGCCAGCAGTCCCTTCGGGAGCTCCTACGAGCAGTACTTC. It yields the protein CASSPFGSSYEQYF.

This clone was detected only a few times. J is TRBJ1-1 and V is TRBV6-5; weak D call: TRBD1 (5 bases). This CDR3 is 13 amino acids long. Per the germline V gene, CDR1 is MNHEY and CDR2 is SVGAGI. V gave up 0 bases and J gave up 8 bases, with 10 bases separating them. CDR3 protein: CASSYSGGLEAFF. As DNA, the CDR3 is TGTGCCAGCAGTTACTCTGGGGGGTTGGAAGCTTTCTTT.

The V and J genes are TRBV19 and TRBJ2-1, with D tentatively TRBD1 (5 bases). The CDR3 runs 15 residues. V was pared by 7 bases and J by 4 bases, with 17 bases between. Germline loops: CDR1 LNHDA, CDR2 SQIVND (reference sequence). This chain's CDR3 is CASTTGAAFYNEQFF. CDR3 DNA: TGTGCCAGTACCACAGGAGCAGCCTTTTACAATGAGCAGTTCTTC.

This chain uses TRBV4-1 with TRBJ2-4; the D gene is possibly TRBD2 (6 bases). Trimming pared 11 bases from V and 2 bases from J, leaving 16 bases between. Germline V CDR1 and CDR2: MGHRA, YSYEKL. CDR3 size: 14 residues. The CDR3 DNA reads TGCGCCGGGTGGTGGAGGGAGCCCAAAAACATTCAGTACTTC. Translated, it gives CAGWWREPKNIQYF.

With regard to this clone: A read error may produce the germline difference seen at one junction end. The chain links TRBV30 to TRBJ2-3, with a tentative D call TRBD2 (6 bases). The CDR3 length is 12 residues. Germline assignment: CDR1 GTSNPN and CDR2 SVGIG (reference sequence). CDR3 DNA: TGTGCCTGGAGTGTACTTGTAGCGGAACACGCTTTT. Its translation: CAWSVLVAEHAF.

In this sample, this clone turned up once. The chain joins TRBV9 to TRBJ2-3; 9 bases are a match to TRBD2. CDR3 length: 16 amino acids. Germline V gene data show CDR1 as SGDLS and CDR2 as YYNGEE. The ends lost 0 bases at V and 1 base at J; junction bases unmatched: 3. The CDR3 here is CASSVEAGGRTDTQYF. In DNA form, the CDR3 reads TGTGCCAGCAGCGTAGAAGCGGGGGGACGCACAGATACGCAGTATTTT. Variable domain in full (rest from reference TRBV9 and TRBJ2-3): DSGVTQTPKHLITATGQRVTLRCSPRSGDLSVYWYQQSLDQGLQFLIQYYNGEERAKGNILERFSAQQFPDLHSELNLSSLELGDSALYFCASSVEAGGRTDTQYFGPGTRLTVL.

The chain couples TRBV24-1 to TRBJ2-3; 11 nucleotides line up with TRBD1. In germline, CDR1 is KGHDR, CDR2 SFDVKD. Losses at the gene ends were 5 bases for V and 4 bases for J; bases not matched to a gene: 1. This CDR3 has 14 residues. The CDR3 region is CATSGTGGPDTQYF. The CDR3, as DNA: TGTGCCACCAGTGGGACAGGGGGCCCAGATACGCAGTATTTT.